A single sample gave rise to the 8 T cell receptor beta chains below, sequenced in a study of cytomegalovirus exposure and HLA in healthy donors. With 60 Vbeta and 13 Jbeta primers, the PCR was carried out. The method was immunoSEQ multiplex PCR; TCRdb's version includes in-frame clones alone and lacks a portion of them. The table lists 120,000 to 150,000 clones, roughly 80% of them singletons. Sequenced: PBMCs. These receptors all come from a man between 18 and 35 years old in good health and CMV-seronegative.

This clone has a handful of counts. This chain links TRBV6-6 with TRBJ1-1; possibly TRBD1 for D (5 bases). The CDR3 covers 9 residues. The germline V and J ends were trimmed by 6 bases and 13 bases, with 9 bases remaining between them. Germline CDR1 reads MNHNY; CDR2 reads SVGAGI (reference sequence). This chain's CDR3 is CASSGQGFF. Here the CDR3 DNA reads TGTGCCAGCAGCGGACAAGGTTTCTTT.

The chain carries TRBV6-5 and TRBJ2-5; weak D call: TRBD1 (5 bases). Trimming removed 8 bases from V and 0 bases from J, with 10 bases in between. Germline V lookup: CDR1 MNHEY, CDR2 SVGAGI. CDR3 length: 13 residues. The CDR3 DNA sequence: TGTGCCAGCGGAACAGGAGACCAAGAGACCCAGTACTTC. It specifies CASGTGDQETQYF.

This sequence joins TRBV5-1 and TRBJ2-1; perhaps TRBD1 as D (7 bases). Trimming removed 0 bases at V and 4 bases at J, with 11 bases between. CDR3 length: 15 amino acids. Germline V gives CDR1 SGHRS, CDR2 YFSETQ. The CDR3 bases are TGCGCCAGCAGCTTGGTGGCAGGGGGGTACAATGAGCAGTTCTTC. Protein sequence: CASSLVAGGYNEQFF.

The V gene is TRBV4-1, the J gene TRBJ1-2; D uncertain. Per the germline V gene, CDR1 is MGHRA and CDR2 is YSYEKL. The CDR3 sequence is 11 residues long. Trimming stripped 3 bases from V and 7 bases from J, with 6 bases between. CDR3 nucleotide sequence: TGCGCCAGCAGCCAGGCGGGTGGCTACACCTTC. Protein sequence: CASSQAGGYTF.

The CDR3 here is CASSLSRGHEKLFF. The CDR3 DNA reads as TGTGCCAGCAGCTTAAGCAGGGGGCATGAAAAACTGTTTTTT. J is TRBJ1-4 and V is TRBV7-9, with TRBD1 identical over 8 bases. Trimming removed 2 bases from V and 6 bases from J; junction bases left unmatched: 2. Germline CDR1 SEHNR, CDR2 FQNEAQ (reference sequence). The CDR3 has 14 amino acids.

This chain uses TRBV14 with TRBJ1-2; D gene uncertain. CDR3 size: 15 residues. Trimming removed 0 bases at V and 8 bases at J, with 16 bases between. Germline V gives CDR1 SGHDN, CDR2 FVKESK. This chain's CDR3 is CASSQERGPAFGYTF. The CDR3 nucleotides read TGTGCCAGCAGCCAAGAGCGAGGGCCCGCCTTCGGCTACACCTTC.

The V call is TRBV19, the J call TRBJ2-1, with 9 nucleotides matching TRBD1. The CDR3 loop spans 15 amino acids. Trimming took 7 bases from V and 4 from J; bases not matched to a gene: 8. Germline V gene sequence: CDR1 LNHDA, CDR2 SQIVND (reference sequence). CDR3: CASKSGQGLYNEQFF. In DNA form, the CDR3 reads TGTGCCAGTAAGAGTGGACAGGGGTTGTACAATGAGCAGTTCTTC.

This clone was counted a few times. J is TRBJ1-3 and V is TRBV27; 8 nucleotides agree with TRBD1. Per the germline V gene, CDR1 is MNHEY and CDR2 is SMNVEV (reference sequence). The J segment lost 0 bases and the V segment lost 4 bases, leaving 8 bases of the junction unmatched. The CDR3 has 17 amino acids. The CDR3 DNA reads as TGTGCCAGCAGTTCCGGGACAGGTCCGGTCTCTGGAAACACCATATATTTT. Its translation: CASSSGTGPVSGNTIYF.